This T cell receptor (beta chain) was profiled in a study of CD8+ T cells in alopecia areata. Treatment of the sample: oral pan-JAK inhibitor, 5-10 mg twice daily. Peripheral blood and lesional scalp punch biopsies were taken from alopecia areata patients. Sorting from PBMCs produced CD4+ and CD8+ T cells. V was trimmed by 3 bases and J by 5 bases, leaving 11 bases between them. CDR1 and CDR2 (germline): MNHEY, SMNVEV (reference sequence). The CDR3 is made up of 13 amino acids. Comment on this clone: The antigen remains undetermined.

Study findings and constraints: An increase in clonality over normal scalp was evident in lesional scalp, especially alopecia totalis/universalis.

Sequencing templates came from extracted RNA that was reverse transcribed into cDNA. Profiled with immunoSEQ multiplex PCR; TCRdb holds only in-frame clones, not every one. Seen here are more than 110,000 clones, about 51% observed once, and the top ten hold more than 15%. The sequence derives from a human donor with alopecia areata. The specimen comprised CD8+ T cells sorted from blood, sampled at week 4, from a patient treated with tofacitinib. The chain combines TRBV27 with TRBJ2-7; D is uncertain. The CDR3: CASSLARFNEQYF. CDR3 bases: TGTGCCAGCAGTTTGGCCAGGTTCAACGAGCAGTACTTC.